These 31 T cell receptor beta chains share one sample of origin, sequenced in a study of shared clonotypes between healthy human individuals. This table comes from immunoSEQ multiplex PCR, and its TCRdb copy is limited to in-frame clones, with some not included. The sample includes around 1.5 million clones, 95% to 99% of them seen just once. The specimen was naive CD4+ T cells sorted from blood. Subset here: CD45RA+ positively selected. These receptors originate from a man aged 30-40 years in good health.

Note on this clone: The sample contains more than one DNA sequence encoding this CDR3. This chain links TRBV7-2 with TRBJ2-7; D not resolved. This CDR3 has 12 residues. V lost 0 bases, J lost 4 bases, and 4 bases lay in between. Germline V gene lookup returns CDR1 SGHTA and CDR2 FQGNSA. The CDR3 loop is CASSLARYEQYF. The DNA for the CDR3 is TGTGCCAGCAGCTTAGCACGATACGAGCAGTACTTC.

Of note for this clone: This same CDR3 is encoded by further DNA sequences in the sample. V gene TRBV28 combines with J gene TRBJ2-7; maybe TRBD1 (7 bases). The length of the CDR3 is 14 residues. CDR1 is MDHEN, CDR2 SYDVKM, per germline. V gave up 2 bases and J gave up 0 bases, with 8 bases separating them. The DNA for the CDR3 is TGTGCCAGCAGTTTACAGGGGGGCTCCTACGAGCAGTACTTC. Residues: CASSLQGGSYEQYF.

The V call is TRBV6-1, the J call TRBJ2-1; D unclear. The CDR3 covers 15 residues. Germline loops: CDR1 MNHNS, CDR2 SASEGT. V lost 4 bases to trimming and J lost 0 bases, with 10 bases between them. The CDR3 is CASSASYPSYNEQFF. Written as DNA, the CDR3 is TGTGCCAGCAGTGCCTCCTACCCCTCCTACAATGAGCAGTTCTTC.

This chain connects TRBV4-1 to TRBJ2-5; D tentatively reads TRBD1 or TRBD2 (6 bases each). Per the germline V gene, CDR1 is MGHRA and CDR2 is YSYEKL. The CDR3 is 16 amino acids. Trimming removed 4 bases at V and 0 bases at J, with 15 bases between. CDR3 protein: CASSRLGQLYQETQYF. CDR3 sequence (DNA): TGCGCCAGCAGCCGACTAGGACAGCTTTACCAAGAGACCCAGTACTTC.

The V and J genes are TRBV5-4 and TRBJ2-1; perhaps TRBD2 as D (5 bases). The CDR3 is 16 residues long. Trimming left V 5 bases short and J 8 bases short, with 23 bases between. The germline CDR1 and CDR2 sequences are SGHNT and YYREEE (reference sequence). The DNA for the CDR3 is TGTGCCAGCAGAATAAGGCCCCAAGACGGGAACGATGAGCAGTTCTTC. Translation: CASRIRPQDGNDEQFF.

This chain links TRBV6-5 with TRBJ2-7; perhaps D is TRBD1 or TRBD2 (5 bases each). The germline V gene has CDR1 MNHEY and CDR2 SVGAGI. V lost 2 bases and J 2 bases, leaving 16 bases between the germline ends. This CDR3 contains 16 residues. CDR3 coding DNA: TGTGCCAGCAGTTACGGCCGGTCAGGGCGGGCCTACGAGCAGTACTTC. It translates to CASSYGRSGRAYEQYF.

This chain links TRBV10-2 with TRBJ1-2; D gene uncertain. V lost 6 bases and J lost 3, with 14 bases in between. The length of the CDR3 is 14 residues. Germline assignment: CDR1 WSHSY and CDR2 SAAADI. The DNA of the CDR3 is TGCGCCAGCAGGGACGCCGTCCCATACTATGGCTACACCTTC. It is translated as CASRDAVPYYGYTF.

The chain links TRBV9 to TRBJ2-7; TRBD2 agrees at 13 bases. J gave up 4 bases and V 2 bases, and 15 bases lay outside the gene matches. Per germline, CDR1 SGDLS and CDR2 YYNGEE. The CDR3 has 19 residues. Here the CDR3 reads CASSVSPGTSGTPGYEQYF. CDR3 sequence (DNA): TGTGCCAGCAGCGTTTCCCCCGGGACTAGCGGGACCCCGGGATACGAGCAGTACTTC.

The chain recombines TRBV2 with TRBJ2-7, with D unresolved. The length of the CDR3 is 14 residues. Germline-derived CDR1 and CDR2 are SNHLY and FYNNEI. Trimming cost V 3 bases and J 3 bases, with 12 bases left between them. The CDR3 loop reads CASSDASPHYEQYF. The CDR3 DNA reads TGTGCCAGCAGTGACGCGAGTCCCCACTACGAGCAGTACTTC.

V gene TRBV6-5 combines with J gene TRBJ1-5; D gene uncertain. Trimming pared 4 bases from V and 6 bases from J, leaving 7 bases between. CDR3 length equals 12 residues. Germline values: CDR1 MNHEY, CDR2 SVGAGI. The CDR3 region is CASSSTTQPQHF. CDR3 nucleotide sequence: TGTGCCAGCAGTTCAACGACTCAGCCCCAGCATTTT.

V gene TRBV9 combines with J gene TRBJ2-6, with 7 bases identical to TRBD1. The CDR3 sequence is 17 residues long. Germline V lookup: CDR1 SGDLS, CDR2 YYNGEE. V lost 3 bases and J lost 0; bases outside the gene matches: 6. CDR3 protein: CASSARTGRSGANVLTF. DNA for the CDR3: TGTGCCAGCAGCGCGCGGACAGGACGCTCTGGGGCCAACGTCCTGACTTTC.

This clone is a singleton in its sample. The chain has TRBV18 and TRBJ1-1, with a possible D match to TRBD1 (5 bases). The CDR3 covers 13 residues. CDR1 is KGHSH, CDR2 LQKENI, per germline. V lost 7 bases, J lost 3 bases, and 12 bases lay in between. The CDR3 nucleotides are TGTGCCAGCTGGGAACAAGGGGACACTGAAGCTTTCTTT. The encoded protein is CASWEQGDTEAFF.

On this clone itself: Different DNA sequences within this sample yield the same CDR3. This chain connects TRBV9 to TRBJ2-2; no clear D gene. The V end was cut by 2 bases, the J end by 2 bases, with 7 bases between. The CDR3 is 14 residues long. Germline values: CDR1 SGDLS, CDR2 YYNGEE. The DNA for the CDR3 is TGTGCCAGCAGCGTGGCAGCCAACACCGGGGAGCTGTTTTTT. This gives the protein CASSVAANTGELFF. Supplemented by reference TRBV9 and TRBJ2-2, the full variable domain reads DSGVTQTPKHLITATGQRVTLRCSPRSGDLSVYWYQQSLDQGLQFLIQYYNGEERAKGNILERFSAQQFPDLHSELNLSSLELGDSALYFCASSVAANTGELFFGEGSRLTVL.

In nucleotides, the CDR3 is TGCGCCAGCAGCTTGGAAAGGACAGGAGGGACCCAGTACTTC. Its translation is CASSLERTGGTQYF. The genes are TRBV5-1 and TRBJ2-5; 7 bases are shared with TRBD1. Germline V gene sequence: CDR1 SGHRS, CDR2 YFSETQ. CDR3 length: 14 amino acids. Trimming cost V 0 bases and J 7 bases; bases outside gene matches: 6.

The chain joins TRBV2 to TRBJ2-7; tentative D call: TRBD2 (6 bases). The length of the CDR3 is 13 residues. V was cut by 7 bases and J by 3 bases, with 13 bases left in between. Germline V gene sequence: CDR1 SNHLY, CDR2 FYNNEI. The chain's CDR3 is CASTREAGYEQYF. Here the CDR3 DNA reads TGTGCCAGCACTAGGGAGGCGGGCTACGAGCAGTACTTC.

The chain joins TRBV11-2 to TRBJ1-3, with D unclear. Germline lookup yields CDR1 SGHAT and CDR2 FQNNGV. V was shortened by 0 bases and J by 0 bases, with 9 bases between the two germline ends. CDR3 length: 16 residues. Here the CDR3 reads CASSLDPGYSGNTIYF. In DNA, the CDR3 is TGTGCCAGCAGCTTAGATCCAGGATACTCTGGAAACACCATATATTTT.

The chain combines TRBV19 with TRBJ1-1; no reliable D call. Per the germline V gene, CDR1 is LNHDA and CDR2 is SQIVND (reference sequence). V lost 3 bases and J lost 1, with 6 bases in between. This CDR3 spans 13 amino acids. This CDR3 reads CASSMARNTEAFF. CDR3 DNA sequence: TGTGCCAGTAGTATGGCTAGGAACACTGAAGCTTTCTTT.

V gene TRBV18 combines with J gene TRBJ2-7, with 7 bases matching TRBD2. This CDR3 is 14 amino acids long. Germline V gene lookup returns CDR1 KGHSH and CDR2 LQKENI. V lost 2 bases and J lost 6; bases outside the gene matches: 7. In nucleotides, the CDR3 is TGTGCCAGCTCACCAACACGGGAGGCTTTCGAGCAGTACTTC. Its protein is CASSPTREAFEQYF.

The chain recombines TRBV19 with TRBJ2-4, with TRBD1 matching 10 bases. The CDR3 is 16 amino acids. Germline-derived CDR1 and CDR2 are LNHDA and SQIVND (reference sequence). J lost 0 bases, V lost 7 bases, and 6 bases had no gene match. CDR3 loop: CASMDRGRSAKNIQYF. CDR3 DNA: TGTGCCAGTATGGACAGGGGGAGGTCAGCCAAAAACATTCAGTACTTC.

V and J are TRBV28 and TRBJ2-5; D is tentatively TRBD1 or TRBD2 (6 bases each). The CDR3 sequence is 15 residues long. The germline V gene encodes CDR1 MDHEN and CDR2 SYDVKM. V was pared by 3 bases and J by 1 base, with 12 bases between. Here the CDR3 reads CASSFGGAVQETQYF. Written as DNA, the CDR3 is TGTGCCAGCAGTTTCGGGGGCGCGGTCCAAGAGACCCAGTACTTC. Full variable domain (outside the CDR3, taken from reference TRBV28 and TRBJ2-5): DVKVTQSSRYLVKRTGEKVFLECVQDMDHENMFWYRQDPGLGLRLIYFSYDVKMKEKGDIPEGYSVSREKKERFSLILESASTNQTSMYLCASSFGGAVQETQYFGPGTRLLVL.

This clone appeared a single time. V is TRBV5-4 and J is TRBJ2-2, with D perhaps TRBD1 (6 bases). The CDR3 totals 15 residues. In germline, CDR1 is SGHNT, CDR2 YYREEE (reference sequence). Trimming left V 2 bases short and J 6 bases short, with 14 bases between. The CDR3 bases are TGTGCCAGCAGCTTACCTACAGGGCCCGCCGGGGAGCTGTTTTTT. It yields the protein CASSLPTGPAGELFF.

The chain uses TRBV6-5 and TRBJ2-5; weak D call: TRBD1 (5 bases). Trimming shortened V by 5 bases and J by 5 bases, and 15 bases separated the two germline ends. There are 14 residues in the CDR3. Germline loops: CDR1 MNHEY, CDR2 SVGAGI. CDR3 protein: CASSRQGSLETQYF. The CDR3 bases are TGTGCCAGCAGTAGGCAGGGTTCGCTGGAGACCCAGTACTTC.

As concerns this clone: An end of the junction does not agree with germline; a read error may underlie this. The chain recombines TRBV28 with TRBJ2-2; D call uncertain. The CDR3 is 14 amino acids. Germline V lookup: CDR1 MDHEN, CDR2 SYDVKM. As DNA, the CDR3 is TGTGCCAGCAGTTCCTCCCCGAAGACCGGGGAGCTGTTTTTT. Translated, it gives CASSSSPKTGELFF.

The rearrangement links TRBV28 to TRBJ1-5; no definite D call. V dropped 6 bases and J dropped 4 bases, with 19 bases sitting between them. Germline CDR1 reads MDHEN; CDR2 reads SYDVKM. This CDR3 region has 16 residues. Written as DNA, the CDR3 is TGTGCCAGCAGCCCAGAAGAAGGGCTCGGAAATCAGCCCCAGCATTTT. This sequence encodes CASSPEEGLGNQPQHF.

The chain joins TRBV6-5 to TRBJ2-7; the match to TRBD2 covers 12 bases. CDR1 is MNHEY and CDR2 is SVGAGI in the germline V gene. This CDR3 is 13 amino acids long. The V segment lost 7 bases and the J segment 3 bases; nucleotides outside the gene matches: 1. CDR3 amino acids: CASKLAGGYEQYF. Written as DNA, the CDR3 is TGTGCCAGCAAACTAGCGGGAGGCTACGAGCAGTACTTC.

A single count supports this clone. V and J are TRBV15 and TRBJ1-5, with D unclear. The CDR3 length is 16 residues. CDR1 LNHNV and CDR2 YYDKDF come from the germline V gene (reference sequence). V was trimmed by 1 base and J by 6 bases, leaving 16 bases between them. CDR3 sequence reads: CATSRVGKNNRQPQHF. CDR3 DNA sequence: TGTGCCACCAGCAGAGTGGGGAAGAATAATCGTCAGCCCCAGCATTTT.

The chain recombines TRBV28 with TRBJ1-4, with D possibly matching TRBD1 (5 bases). Germline values: CDR1 MDHEN, CDR2 SYDVKM. V lost 6 bases to trimming and J lost 8 bases, with 10 bases between them. This CDR3 has 12 amino acids. CDR3 sequence (DNA): TGTGCCAGCAGGTCAGGGAGGGAAAAACTGTTTTTT. Translating it yields CASRSGREKLFF.

This sequence joins TRBV9 and TRBJ2-1; D ambiguous. CDR3 length: 14 amino acids. Per the germline V gene, CDR1 is SGDLS and CDR2 is YYNGEE. V lost 4 bases and J lost 3, with 11 bases in between. The CDR3 loop is CASSPQNSYNEQFF. DNA of the CDR3: TGTGCCAGCAGCCCCCAGAACAGCTACAATGAGCAGTTCTTC.

The genes are TRBV7-3 and TRBJ2-7; the D is unclear. The ends were cut back, 3 bases at V and 0 bases at J, with 6 bases in the middle. Germline values: CDR1 SGHTA, CDR2 FQGTGA. CDR3 length equals 13 residues. The CDR3 nucleotides are TGTGCCAGCAGCTTTAGTCCCTCCTACGAGCAGTACTTC. Encoded protein: CASSFSPSYEQYF.

This chain links TRBV29-1 with TRBJ1-2; D is possibly TRBD1 (5 bases). V shed 4 bases and J shed 3 bases, with 15 bases lying between them. The CDR3 is 14 residues long. The V gene's germline CDR1 is SQVTM and CDR2 ANQGSEA. The chain's CDR3 is CSVGGTDNDYGYTF. As DNA, the CDR3 is TGCAGCGTTGGAGGGACGGATAACGACTATGGCTACACCTTC.

The rearrangement uses TRBV4-3 and TRBJ2-7; TRBD1 aligns across 10 bases. The CDR3 totals 15 residues. CDR1 LGHNA and CDR2 YSLEER come from the germline V gene. With V trimmed by 5 bases and J by 0 bases, 4 bases remained unmatched. The CDR3 DNA reads TGCGCCAGCAGCAGGGGGACAGGGGTCTCCTACGAGCAGTACTTC. Its protein product is CASSRGTGVSYEQYF.